The 4 T cell receptor beta chains listed next were all sequenced from one sample in a study of T-cell reconstitution after alpha-beta-depleted transplantation in children. Preparation of the TCRbeta library involved a method that used unique molecular identifiers. Each CDR3 protein is one row after TCRdb ran MiXCR on the PCR reads. The sample includes 490,000 or so distinct CDR3 sequences, around an eighth of them seen just once. This specimen was PBMCs from the stem cell graft donor, taken from the stem cell graft. The origin of the receptors is a human donor who donated a stem cell graft to a child with combined immunodeficiency.

Ten or more counts support this clonotype. This chain connects TRBV28 to TRBJ2-3; 16 bases map to TRBD2. With V trimmed by 3 bases and J by 3 bases, 3 bases remained unmatched. Germline values: CDR1 MDHEN, CDR2 SYDVKM. There are 17 residues in the CDR3. The CDR3 DNA is TGTGCCAGCAGTTTCGGGACTAGCGGGGGGGGGACAGATACGCAGTATTTT. Translated, it gives CASSFGTSGGGTDTQYF.

The chain carries TRBV5-1 and TRBJ1-2; D is perhaps TRBD1 (5 bases). V was shortened by 0 bases and J by 3 bases, with 12 bases between the two germline ends. The germline V gene encodes CDR1 SGHRS and CDR2 YFSETQ. The CDR3 length is 15 residues. DNA of the CDR3: TGCGCCAGCAGCTTGGTGGCGGGGACGGACTATGGCTACACCTTC. This encodes CASSLVAGTDYGYTF.

The genes are TRBV12-3 or TRBV12-4 and TRBJ2-1; D not resolved. With 2 bases removed from V and 12 bases from J, the gap between germline ends came to 11 bases. The CDR3 is 12 residues long. In DNA form, the CDR3 reads TGTGCCAGCAGTTTAACCGGTGCGGTGCAGTTCTTC. Its protein product is CASSLTGAVQFF.

The chain couples TRBV6-1 to TRBJ2-5; 8 positions match TRBD2. J was trimmed by 5 bases and V by 7 bases; bases with no gene match: 15. Germline V gene sequence: CDR1 MNHNS, CDR2 SASEGT. The CDR3 covers 16 residues. CDR3 in amino acids: CASTVRGAGVGETQYF. The CDR3 DNA follows: TGTGCCAGCACAGTACGGGGAGCGGGAGTCGGGGAGACCCAGTACTTC.